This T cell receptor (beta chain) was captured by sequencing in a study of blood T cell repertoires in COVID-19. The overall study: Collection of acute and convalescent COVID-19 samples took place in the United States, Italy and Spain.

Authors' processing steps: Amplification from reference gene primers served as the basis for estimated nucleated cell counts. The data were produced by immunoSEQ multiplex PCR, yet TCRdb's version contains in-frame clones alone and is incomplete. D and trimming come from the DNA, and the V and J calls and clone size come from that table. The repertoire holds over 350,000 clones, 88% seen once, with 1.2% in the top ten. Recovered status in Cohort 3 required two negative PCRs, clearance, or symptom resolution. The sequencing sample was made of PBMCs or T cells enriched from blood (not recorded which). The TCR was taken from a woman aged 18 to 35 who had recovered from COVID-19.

CDR3 in DNA: TGTGCCAGCAGCTTGGTGCGCGGCACCGGGGAGCTGTTTTTT. This translates into CASSLVRGTGELFF. This rearrangement joins TRBV5-4 to TRBJ2-2; D is undetermined. The CDR3 is 14 amino acids. Germline lookup yields CDR1 SGHNT and CDR2 YYREEE (reference sequence). Trimming took 0 bases from V and 4 from J, leaving 7 bases between them.